Shown below are 11 T cell receptor beta chains from a single sample sequenced in a study of blood T cell repertoires in COVID-19. Only in-frame clones appear in the TCRdb table, and some are missing; sequencing was by immunoSEQ multiplex PCR. The sample lists roughly 120,000 clones, roughly 83% seen once, with about 20% in the top ten. The specimen was peripheral blood. These receptor sequences come from a woman between 55 and 75 years old with acute or convalescent COVID-19.

The chain recombines TRBV6-1 with TRBJ1-2, with no clear D. The germline V gene has CDR1 MNHNS and CDR2 SASEGT. The CDR3 consists of 14 residues. V shed 1 base and J shed 2 bases, with 8 bases lying between them. The CDR3: CASSEVWANYGYTF. For the CDR3, the DNA is TGTGCCAGCAGTGAAGTTTGGGCCAACTATGGCTACACCTTC.

The chain combines TRBV30 with TRBJ2-3; D unresolved. V lost 2 bases and J 6 bases, leaving 9 bases between the germline ends. CDR3 length: 12 residues. Per germline, CDR1 GTSNPN and CDR2 SVGIG (reference sequence). The CDR3 is CAWSSGGDTQYF. The CDR3 DNA follows: TGTGCCTGGAGTTCGGGTGGGGATACGCAGTATTTT.

The rearrangement uses TRBV5-4 and TRBJ1-6; TRBD1 is a possible D gene (5 bases). Between the trimmed V and J ends, which lost 0 bases and 4 bases, there was a span of 8 bases. The CDR3 extends over 15 amino acids. In germline, CDR1 is SGHNT, CDR2 YYREEE (reference sequence). CDR3 sequence reads: CASSLGGLYNSPLHF. CDR3 bases: TGTGCCAGCAGCTTGGGGGGACTGTATAATTCACCCCTCCACTTT. Supplemented by reference TRBV5-4 and TRBJ1-6, the full variable domain reads ETGVTQSPTHLIKTRGQQVTLRCSSQSGHNTVSWYQQALGQGPQFIFQYYREEENGRGNFPPRFSGLQFPNYSSELNVNALELDDSALYLCASSLGGLYNSPLHFGNGTRLTVT.

This sequence joins TRBV4-2 and TRBJ2-1; 7 nucleotides agree with TRBD2. The CDR3 length is 18 residues. CDR1 is LGHNA, CDR2 YNFKEQ, per germline. V lost 2 bases, J lost 0 bases, and 10 bases stayed unmatched. For the CDR3, the DNA is TGTGCCAGCAGCCAAAGCCCCGGGGGGACTCTCTCCTACAATGAGCAGTTCTTC. It specifies CASSQSPGGTLSYNEQFF.

The chain carries TRBV20-1 and TRBJ1-1, with a possible D match to TRBD1 (5 bases). Trimming removed 1 base at V and 7 bases at J, with 7 bases between. CDR3 length: 11 residues. The germline CDR1 and CDR2 sequences are DFQATT and SNEGSKA (reference sequence). The CDR3 DNA reads as TGCAGTGCTAGAGGGGGGGGTGAAGCTTTCTTT. As protein: CSARGGGEAFF.

This clone was seen a handful of times. The V call is TRBV20-1, the J call TRBJ1-1; TRBD1 matches at 11 bases. V shed 6 bases and J 8 bases; nucleotides not matched to a gene: 2. The CDR3 is made up of 11 amino acids. The germline V gene has CDR1 DFQATT and CDR2 SNEGSKA (reference sequence). The CDR3 DNA follows: TGCAGTGCGGGACAGGGGGGGGAAGCTTTCTTT. The encoded protein is CSAGQGGEAFF.

The V and J genes are TRBV6-5 and TRBJ2-3; 8 bases are a match to TRBD2. CDR1 MNHEY and CDR2 SVGAGI come from the germline V gene. Germline trimming cut 6 bases from V and 3 bases from J; bases unmatched to any gene: 8. CDR3 length: 15 amino acids. The CDR3 spells CASRHQAGVTDTQYF. CDR3 nucleotides: TGTGCCAGCAGACATCAAGCGGGAGTGACAGATACGCAGTATTTT.

This clone was observed a few times. V gene TRBV28 combines with J gene TRBJ1-1; a weak D match, TRBD1 (5 bases). The CDR3 is 12 amino acids. CDR1 is MDHEN and CDR2 is SYDVKM in the germline V gene. The V and J ends lost 7 bases and 9 bases respectively, with 15 bases between them. The CDR3 bases are TGTGCCAGCATCCAGGAGGGACGGCAAGCTTTCTTT. It yields the protein CASIQEGRQAFF.

The chain carries TRBV6-1 and TRBJ2-7, with D maybe TRBD2 (6 bases). V was pared by 4 bases and J by 2 bases, with 12 bases between. CDR1 is MNHNS and CDR2 is SASEGT in the germline V gene. The length of the CDR3 is 14 residues. CDR3 DNA sequence: TGTGCCAGCAGTGCAGCAACGGGGGCCTACGAGCAGTACTTC. Translation: CASSAATGAYEQYF.

There are a few counts of this clone. For the CDR3, the DNA is TGTGCCAGCCGGGACGGGGGAGATACGCAGTATTTT. Translating gives CASRDGGDTQYF. V and J are TRBV5-4 and TRBJ2-3; possibly TRBD2 for D (6 bases). Germline-derived CDR1 and CDR2 are SGHNT and YYREEE (reference sequence). The CDR3 runs to 12 residues. V lost 7 bases and J lost 5, with 11 bases in between.

The gene calls are TRBV28 and TRBJ2-7, with 9 bases lining up with TRBD1. This CDR3 has 14 amino acids. J lost 5 bases, V lost 6 bases, and 8 bases had no gene match. CDR1 and CDR2 (germline): MDHEN, SYDVKM. CDR3 in amino acids: CASSPRTGDDEQYF. The CDR3 bases are TGTGCCAGCAGCCCCCGGACAGGGGACGACGAGCAGTACTTC.